One sample yielded the 18 T cell receptor beta chains listed below, sequenced in a study of T cell responses to AZD1222 COVID-19 vaccine. TCRdb keeps only in-frame clones here, not all; method: immunoSEQ multiplex PCR. The table lists fewer than 120,000 clones, roughly 93% of them singletons. The material was peripheral blood, obtained 28 days after the second AZD1222 dose. These receptors came from an adult who received the AZD1222 COVID-19 vaccine.

The count of this clone is one. The V call is TRBV6-5, the J call TRBJ2-1, with 7 positions matching TRBD2. The CDR3 spans 12 residues. The V segment lost 11 bases and the J segment 9 bases; nucleotides outside the gene matches: 10. Germline-derived CDR1 and CDR2 are MNHEY and SVGAGI. The CDR3 loop is CASSGLTAEQFF. DNA of the CDR3: TGTGCCTCTAGCGGTTTAACGGCTGAGCAGTTCTTC.

This chain links TRBV2 with TRBJ1-1, with D unresolved. This CDR3 contains 14 residues. Trimming removed 7 bases from V and 1 base from J, with 13 bases in between. Germline V lookup: CDR1 SNHLY, CDR2 FYNNEI. The CDR3, as DNA: TGTGCCAGCATTCATCTTAAGGAGAACACTGAAGCTTTCTTT. Amino acid sequence: CASIHLKENTEAFF.

This clone has just one count. The CDR3 spells CASRRLNRGNEKLFF. The CDR3 bases are TGTGCCAGCAGACGCTTAAATAGGGGGAATGAAAAACTGTTTTTT. The rearrangement uses TRBV27 and TRBJ1-4; TRBD1 might be the D (6 bases). Per the germline V gene, CDR1 is MNHEY and CDR2 is SMNVEV (reference sequence). This CDR3 comprises 15 residues. The V end was cut by 6 bases, the J end by 5 bases, with 16 bases between.

The chain recombines TRBV11-2 with TRBJ2-3; perhaps TRBD1 as D (6 bases). V was shortened by 5 bases and J by 7 bases, with 28 bases between the two germline ends. The CDR3 has 18 residues. In germline, CDR1 is SGHAT, CDR2 FQNNGV. CDR3 sequence (DNA): TGTGCCAGCAGCCGGACGCAGGGGCGAACGGCACTTGTGAATACGCAGTATTTT. The encoded protein is CASSRTQGRTALVNTQYF. Full variable domain (outside the CDR3, taken from reference TRBV11-2 and TRBJ2-3): EAGVAQSPRYKIIEKRQSVAFWCNPISGHATLYWYQQILGQGPKLLIQFQNNGVVDDSQLPKDRFSAERLKGVDSTLKIQPAKLEDSAVYLCASSRTQGRTALVNTQYFGPGTRLTVL.

This clone showed up just once. The chain combines TRBV3-1 (or the pseudogene TRBV3-2) with TRBJ1-6, with D perhaps TRBD1 (6 bases). The V end was cut by 3 bases, the J end by 9 bases, with 15 bases between. This CDR3 spans 15 amino acids. CDR1 LGHDT and CDR2 YNNKEL come from the germline V gene (reference sequence). CDR3 in DNA: TGTGCCAGCAGCCATCCGCAGGGGCTTACTTCACCCCTCCACTTT. It specifies CASSHPQGLTSPLHF.

The chain has TRBV12-3 or TRBV12-4 and TRBJ1-1; D gene ambiguous. V was trimmed by 7 bases and J by 5 bases, leaving 8 bases between them. The CDR3 has 11 residues. The CDR3 DNA reads TGTGCCAGCATACGACTAACTGAAGCTTTCTTT. It translates to CASIRLTEAFF.

This chain uses TRBV3-1 (or the pseudogene TRBV3-2) with TRBJ2-3; D unclear. CDR1 and CDR2 (germline): LGHDT, YNNKEL (reference sequence). The CDR3 extends over 18 amino acids. V dropped 0 bases and J dropped 0 bases, with 16 bases sitting between them. The CDR3: CASSQDPLNSFSTDTQYF. CDR3 nucleotides: TGTGCCAGCAGCCAAGACCCGCTCAACTCCTTTAGCACAGATACGCAGTATTTT.

The V and J genes are TRBV7-9 and TRBJ2-2; D remains ambiguous. Looked up from germline, CDR1 is SEHNR and CDR2 is FQNEAQ (reference sequence). With 5 bases removed from V and 3 bases from J, the gap between germline ends came to 7 bases. This CDR3 contains 13 residues. The CDR3 DNA reads as TGTGCCAGCAGCGCCTGGGACACCGGGGAGCTGTTTTTT. Translation gives CASSAWDTGELFF.

The chain carries TRBV5-6 and TRBJ1-3, with no clear D. The V end lost 0 bases, the J end lost 0 bases, and 7 bases lay between the germline ends. Germline V gene lookup returns CDR1 SGHDT and CDR2 YYEEEE. The CDR3 has 15 amino acids. Here the CDR3 DNA reads TGTGCCAGCAGCTTGGCGGGCGACTCTGGAAACACCATATATTTT. Translation gives CASSLAGDSGNTIYF.

The chain has TRBV23-1 and TRBJ1-5, with no clear D. Being an ORF, TRBV23-1 has a function that is uncertain. V was trimmed by 6 bases and J by 4 bases, leaving 4 bases between them. The CDR3 extends over 11 amino acids. In DNA form, the CDR3 reads TGCGCCAGCAGCCATAATCAGCCCCAGCATTTT. Residues: CASSHNQPQHF.

The rearrangement links TRBV6-1 to TRBJ1-1, with 9 bases identical to TRBD1. Losses at the gene ends were 0 bases for V and 7 bases for J; bases not matched to a gene: 18. The CDR3 has 19 amino acids. Germline CDR1 MNHNS, CDR2 SASEGT. This chain's CDR3 is CASSEAQYRGLRVEGEAFF. The CDR3 DNA follows: TGTGCCAGCAGTGAAGCGCAATACAGGGGGCTGAGGGTAGAAGGTGAAGCTTTCTTT.

This chain uses TRBV18 with TRBJ1-1; D gene ambiguous. V lost 0 bases, J lost 1 base, and 3 bases lay in between. CDR3 length: 13 amino acids. Germline CDR1 is KGHSH and CDR2 is LQKENI. The chain's CDR3 is CASSPPGNTEAFF. CDR3 DNA: TGTGCCAGCTCACCACCGGGGAACACTGAAGCTTTCTTT.

J is TRBJ2-2 and V is TRBV4-2; 12 positions agree with TRBD2. After removal of 5 bases from V and 2 bases from J, the junction contained 6 bases not matched to a gene. CDR3 size: 17 residues. The V gene's germline CDR1 is LGHNA and CDR2 YNFKEQ. CDR3 coding DNA: TGTGCCAGCAGCTACGGACTAGCGGGACCAAACACCGGGGAGCTGTTTTTT. It yields the protein CASSYGLAGPNTGELFF.

The chain has TRBV15 and TRBJ1-1, with D uncertain. CDR1 LNHNV and CDR2 YYDKDF come from the germline V gene (reference sequence). With 2 bases removed from V and 2 bases from J, the gap between germline ends came to 6 bases. The CDR3 is made up of 13 amino acids. The CDR3 bases are TGTGCCACCAGCAGACCTACTAACACTGAAGCTTTCTTT. Translation: CATSRPTNTEAFF.

The rearrangement links TRBV28 to TRBJ1-1; D is perhaps TRBD1 (6 bases). The V gene's germline CDR1 is MDHEN and CDR2 SYDVKM. The V end lost 8 bases, the J end lost 0 bases, and 16 bases lay between the germline ends. CDR3 length equals 15 residues. CDR3 nucleotide sequence: TGTGCCAGCCGGGGGCCCGGCATGATGAACACTGAAGCTTTCTTT. It specifies CASRGPGMMNTEAFF.

This clone was counted a single time. This sequence joins TRBV18 and TRBJ1-5; 7 positions agree with TRBD1. The germline CDR1 and CDR2 sequences are KGHSH and LQKENI. This CDR3 spans 16 amino acids. With 5 bases clipped from V and 3 bases from J, the junction kept 10 bases outside the gene matches. CDR3 region: CASSAGSGQTNQPQHF. As DNA, the CDR3 is TGTGCCAGCTCAGCCGGCTCGGGACAGACCAATCAGCCCCAGCATTTT.

In DNA, the CDR3 is TGTGCCAGCAGTTACGGCGGGAGTCCCAGCGAGCAGTACTTC. Protein product: CASSYGGSPSEQYF. This rearrangement joins TRBV6-6 to TRBJ2-7, with TRBD2 identical over 7 bases. CDR3 length: 14 amino acids. The V gene's germline CDR1 is MNHNY and CDR2 SVGAGI (reference sequence). V gave up 2 bases and J gave up 6 bases; unmatched junction bases: 7.

The chain carries TRBV6-5 and TRBJ1-1; D not resolved. CDR3 size: 13 residues. CDR1 and CDR2 from the germline V gene are MNHEY and SVGAGI. With 8 bases removed from V and 1 base from J, the gap between germline ends came to 11 bases. The CDR3 sequence is CASSGQGNTEAFF. DNA of the CDR3: TGTGCCAGCTCCGGGCAAGGGAACACTGAAGCTTTCTTT.